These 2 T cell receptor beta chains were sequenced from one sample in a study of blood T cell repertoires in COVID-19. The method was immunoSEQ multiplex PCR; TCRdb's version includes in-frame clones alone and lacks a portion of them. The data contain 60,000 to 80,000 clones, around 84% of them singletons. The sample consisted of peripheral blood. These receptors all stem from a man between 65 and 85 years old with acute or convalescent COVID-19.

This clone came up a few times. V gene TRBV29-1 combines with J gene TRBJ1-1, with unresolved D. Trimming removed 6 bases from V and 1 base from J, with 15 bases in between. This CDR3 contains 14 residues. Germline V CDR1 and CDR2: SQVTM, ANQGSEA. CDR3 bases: TGCAGCGTACAAGAGGGTAGTGGGAACACTGAAGCTTTCTTT. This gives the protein CSVQEGSGNTEAFF.

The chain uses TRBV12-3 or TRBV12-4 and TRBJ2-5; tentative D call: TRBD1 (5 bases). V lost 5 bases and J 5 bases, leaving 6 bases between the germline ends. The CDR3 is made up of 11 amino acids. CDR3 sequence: CASSPGETQYF. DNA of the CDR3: TGTGCCAGCAGTCCAGGGGAGACCCAGTACTTC.